The present T cell receptor (beta chain) was sequenced within a study of blood T cell repertoires in COVID-19. Study at large: Donors in the United States, Italy and Spain gave samples during acute or convalescent COVID-19. In each case, the material was cDNA or gDNA derived from T cells, B-cell-depleted T cells, or PBMCs.

Per the study methods: Estimation of nucleated cell counts relied on the amplification of reference gene primers. Profiling relied on immunoSEQ multiplex PCR, and the TCRdb table lists in-frame clones only, not all of them. V, J and clone size were drawn from that table, and D and trimming were deduced from the DNA. The sample lists more than 85,000 clones; around 82% were seen once. Material for sequencing was peripheral blood. The receptor's source is a woman in her forties or fifties with acute or convalescent COVID-19.

CDR3 sequence reads: CASSVGQGASYNEQFF. In nucleotides, the CDR3 is TGTGCCAGCAGCGTAGGTCAGGGGGCGTCCTACAATGAGCAGTTCTTC. The chain links TRBV9 to TRBJ2-1; 8 bases map to TRBD1. The CDR3 sequence is 16 residues long. CDR1 SGDLS and CDR2 YYNGEE come from the germline V gene. V shed 0 bases and J 1 base; nucleotides not matched to a gene: 3.